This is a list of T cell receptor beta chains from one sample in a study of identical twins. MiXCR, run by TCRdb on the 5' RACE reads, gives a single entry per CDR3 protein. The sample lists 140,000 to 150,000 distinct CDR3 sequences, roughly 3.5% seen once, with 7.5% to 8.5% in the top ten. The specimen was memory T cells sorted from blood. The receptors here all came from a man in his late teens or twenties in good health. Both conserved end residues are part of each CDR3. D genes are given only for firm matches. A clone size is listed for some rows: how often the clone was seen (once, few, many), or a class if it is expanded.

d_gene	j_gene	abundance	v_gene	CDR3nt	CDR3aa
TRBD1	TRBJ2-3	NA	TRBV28	TGTGCCAGCAGTTTATGGGGGACAGGGGGCTTGGATACGCAGTATTTT	CASSLWGTGGLDTQYF
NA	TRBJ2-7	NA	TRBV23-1	TGCGCCAGCAGTGTGACAGCACTCTACGAGCAGTACTTC	CASSVTALYEQYF
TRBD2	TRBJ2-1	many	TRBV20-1	TGCAGTGCTATAAAAACTAGCGGGAGGTTTGGCAATGAGCAGTTCTTC	CSAIKTSGRFGNEQFF
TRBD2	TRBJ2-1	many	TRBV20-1	TGCAGTGCTAGCGGGAGGGGGGGCAATGAGCAGTTCTTC	CSASGRGGNEQFF
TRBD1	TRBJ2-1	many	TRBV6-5	TGTGCCAGCAGTTACCGGGACAGGGCAAACAATGAGCAGTTCTTC	CASSYRDRANNEQFF
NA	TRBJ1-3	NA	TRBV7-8	TGTGCCAGCAGCTCGGACAGTACGATTAGAAACACCATATATTTT	CASSSDSTIRNTIYF
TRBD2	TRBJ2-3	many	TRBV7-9	TGTGCCAGCAGCCCCGGGACTAGCGGGAGTAACTCAGATACGCAGTATTTT	CASSPGTSGSNSDTQYF
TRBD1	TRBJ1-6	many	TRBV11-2	TGTGCCAGCAGCAATACGGACAGGGGGATTAATTCACCCCTCCACTTT	CASSNTDRGINSPLHF
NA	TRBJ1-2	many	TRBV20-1	TGCAGTGCTATAGGCACTCCTAACTATGGCTACACCTTC	CSAIGTPNYGYTF
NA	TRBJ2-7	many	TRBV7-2	TGTGCCAGCAGGGCGGACTGGAGCTCCTACGAGCAGTACTTC	CASRADWSSYEQYF
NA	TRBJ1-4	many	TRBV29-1	TGCAGCGGGGGACGAAGAAGAGAAAAACTGTTTTTT	CSGGRRREKLFF
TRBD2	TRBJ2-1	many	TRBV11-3	TGTGCCAGCAGCTTCGCTAGCGGGAGGTTCTACAATGAGCAGTTCTTC	CASSFASGRFYNEQFF
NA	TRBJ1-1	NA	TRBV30	TGTGCCTGGGGACGGACCACTGAAGCTTTCTTT	CAWGRTTEAFF
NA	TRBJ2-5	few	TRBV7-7	TGTGCCAGCAGTCCCTTCAGGGGGGATCAGGAGACCCAGTACTTC	CASSPFRGDQETQYF
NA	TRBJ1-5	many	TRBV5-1	TGCGCCAGCAGCTTGGCTGGACACCAAAATCAGCCCCAGCATTTT	CASSLAGHQNQPQHF
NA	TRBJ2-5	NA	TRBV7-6	TGTGCCAGCAGCCCCTTGGGGACAAAACGCCGTGGAGAGACCCAGTACTTC	CASSPLGTKRRGETQYF